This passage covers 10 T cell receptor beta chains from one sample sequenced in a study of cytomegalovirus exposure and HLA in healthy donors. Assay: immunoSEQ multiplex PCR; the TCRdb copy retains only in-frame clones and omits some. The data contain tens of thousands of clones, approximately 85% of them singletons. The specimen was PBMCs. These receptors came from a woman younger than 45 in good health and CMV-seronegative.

CDR3 nucleotide sequence: TGCGCCAGCAGCCTAGAAGGGTCGGGAGACAATGAGCAGTTCTTC. This encodes CASSLEGSGDNEQFF. The J gene is TRBJ2-1, the V gene TRBV4-3; tentatively, D is TRBD2 (6 bases). Germline CDR1 reads LGHNA; CDR2 reads YSLEER. Trimming removed 4 bases from V and 5 bases from J, with 15 bases in between. CDR3 length: 15 residues.

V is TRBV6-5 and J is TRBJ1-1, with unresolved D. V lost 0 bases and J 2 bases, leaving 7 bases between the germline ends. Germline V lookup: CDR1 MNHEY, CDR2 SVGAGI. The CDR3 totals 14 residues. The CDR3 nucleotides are TGTGCCAGCAGTTACTCAATGGCAAACACTGAAGCTTTCTTT. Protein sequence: CASSYSMANTEAFF.

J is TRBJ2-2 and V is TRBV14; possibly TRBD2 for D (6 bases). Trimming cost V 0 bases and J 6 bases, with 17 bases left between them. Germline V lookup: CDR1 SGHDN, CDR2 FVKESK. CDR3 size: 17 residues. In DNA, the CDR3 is TGTGCCAGCAGCCAAGATTGGTCCCTCCTAGCGCCCGGGGAGCTGTTTTTT. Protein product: CASSQDWSLLAPGELFF.

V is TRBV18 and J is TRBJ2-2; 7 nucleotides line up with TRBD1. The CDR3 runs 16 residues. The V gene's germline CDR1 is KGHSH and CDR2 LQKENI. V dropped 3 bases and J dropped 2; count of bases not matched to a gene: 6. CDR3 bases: TGTGCCAGCTCACCTAGACAGGGCCCCAACACCGGGGAGCTGTTTTTT. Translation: CASSPRQGPNTGELFF.

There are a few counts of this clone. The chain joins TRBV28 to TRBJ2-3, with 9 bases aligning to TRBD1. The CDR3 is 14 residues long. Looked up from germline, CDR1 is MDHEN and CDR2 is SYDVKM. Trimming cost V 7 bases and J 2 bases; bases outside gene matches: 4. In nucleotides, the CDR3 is TGTGCCAGCAAGGGGACAGGGACCACAGATACGCAGTATTTT. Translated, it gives CASKGTGTTDTQYF. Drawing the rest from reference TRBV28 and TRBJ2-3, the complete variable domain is DVKVTQSSRYLVKRTGEKVFLECVQDMDHENMFWYRQDPGLGLRLIYFSYDVKMKEKGDIPEGYSVSREKKERFSLILESASTNQTSMYLCASKGTGTTDTQYFGPGTRLTVL.

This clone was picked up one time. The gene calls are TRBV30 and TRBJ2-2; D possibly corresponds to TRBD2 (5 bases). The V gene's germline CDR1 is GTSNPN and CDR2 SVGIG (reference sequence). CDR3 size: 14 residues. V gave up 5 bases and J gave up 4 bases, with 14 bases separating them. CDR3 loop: CAWDNGLFTGELFF. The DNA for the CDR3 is TGTGCCTGGGATAACGGACTTTTCACCGGGGAGCTGTTTTTT.

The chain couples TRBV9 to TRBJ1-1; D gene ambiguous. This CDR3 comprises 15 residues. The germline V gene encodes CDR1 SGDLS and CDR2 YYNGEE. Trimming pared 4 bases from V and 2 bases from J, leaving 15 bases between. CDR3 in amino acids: CASSTPGRANTEAFF. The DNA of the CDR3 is TGTGCCAGCAGCACCCCCGGGCGGGCTAACACTGAAGCTTTCTTT.

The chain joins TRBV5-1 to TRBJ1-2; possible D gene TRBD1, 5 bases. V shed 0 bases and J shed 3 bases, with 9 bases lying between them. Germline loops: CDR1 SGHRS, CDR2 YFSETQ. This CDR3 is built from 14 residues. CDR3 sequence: CASSLERGYYGYTF. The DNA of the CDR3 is TGCGCCAGCAGCTTGGAAAGGGGATACTATGGCTACACCTTC. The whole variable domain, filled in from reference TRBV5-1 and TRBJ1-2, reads KAGVTQTPRYLIKTRGQQVTLSCSPISGHRSVSWYQQTPGQGLQFLFEYFSETQRNKGNFPGRFSGRQFSNSRSEMNVSTLELGDSALYLCASSLERGYYGYTFGSGTRLTVV.

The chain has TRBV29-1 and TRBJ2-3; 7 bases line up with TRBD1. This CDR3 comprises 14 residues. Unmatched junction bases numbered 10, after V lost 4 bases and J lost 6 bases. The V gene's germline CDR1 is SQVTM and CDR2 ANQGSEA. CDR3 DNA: TGCAGCGTTGTGAAGAGACAGGGCGCGGATACGCAGTATTTT. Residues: CSVVKRQGADTQYF.

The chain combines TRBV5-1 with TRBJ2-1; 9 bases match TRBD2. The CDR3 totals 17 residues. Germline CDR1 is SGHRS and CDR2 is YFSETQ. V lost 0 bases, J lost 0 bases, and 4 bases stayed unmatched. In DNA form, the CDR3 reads TGCGCCAGCAGCTTGGTGGCTAGCGGGAACTCCTACAATGAGCAGTTCTTC. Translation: CASSLVASGNSYNEQFF.